A selection of T cell receptor beta chains follows, all from one sample in a study of human T cells and chemical hapten exposure. TCRdb passed the RACE reads through MiXCR, listing each CDR3 protein once. There are approximately 89,000 distinct CDR3 sequences in the sample; 9.5% to 13% occur only once, and 2% to 2.5% lies in the top ten. Specimen: whole blood, collected in connection with sensitization to the hapten diphenylcyclopropenone (DPC). Every receptor here comes from a woman under 40 with alopecia areata. Some clones in this sample may be carry-over from other donors' samples. Each CDR3 is given with its conserved first and last residue. A D gene is named only where the DNA matches it firmly. For some rows the clone size is stated as once, few or many, or as a class when expanded; others skip it.

>TRBD1|TRBJ2-6|TRBV29-1|many
TGCAGCGTTAGGGGACAGGGCTCTGGGGCCAACGTCCTGACTTTC
CSVRGQGSGANVLTF
>TRBD2|TRBJ2-1|TRBV9|many
TGTGCCAGCAGCGTAGGACTAGCGGGTGACGGTGAGCAGTTCTTC
CASSVGLAGDGEQFF
>-|TRBJ2-1|TRBV7-7|many
TGTGCTAGCAGCTTAGATTCTAGCAATGAGCAGTTCTTC
CASSLDSSNEQFF
>-|TRBJ2-1|TRBV29-1|-
TGCAGCGTTGAACAGGGGTTCGGCAATGAGCAGTTCTTC
CSVEQGFGNEQFF
>-|TRBJ1-1|TRBV6-2/TRBV6-3|-
TGTGCCAGCAGTTACTTGCGGGGGGCTGAAGCTTTCTTT
CASSYLRGAEAFF
>-|TRBJ1-5|TRBV28|many
TGTGCCAGCAGTTTTATCGGGCAGGGTGGATGGAATCAGCCCCAGCATTTT
CASSFIGQGGWNQPQHF
>-|TRBJ2-1|TRBV7-6|many
TGTGCCAGCAGCTTAGCCCCCCATCAGCGGAGGGGTAGTGGGGGTCCCTACAATGAGCAGTTCTTC
CASSLAPHQRRGSGGPYNEQFF
>-|TRBJ2-5|TRBV7-2|few
TGTGCCAGCAGCTTAGTCGGAGGGGGCGAGACCCAGTACTTC
CASSLVGGGETQYF
>-|TRBJ2-3|TRBV29-1|many
TGCAGCGTTGAAGACAGGGTGACAGATACGCAGTATTTT
CSVEDRVTDTQYF
>-|TRBJ1-2|TRBV18|many
TGTGCCAGCTCGGAGTCCCCCGACTATGGCTACACCTTC
CASSESPDYGYTF
>TRBD1|TRBJ2-7|TRBV20-1|many
TGCAGTGCTCCCCCAGGACAGGGGATCTACGAGCAGTACTTC
CSAPPGQGIYEQYF
>TRBD1|TRBJ1-2|TRBV4-2|few
TGTGCCAGCAGCCAGCTAGGACAGGATAACTATGGCTACACCTTC
CASSQLGQDNYGYTF
>TRBD1|TRBJ1-6|TRBV28|-
TGTGCCAGCAGTTCCTCCGGGACAGATACCCTAGGCCTCCACTTT
CASSSSGTDTLGLHF
>-|TRBJ2-4|TRBV11-3|-
TGTGCCAGCGAGGGGTCCGGATACATTCAGTACTTC
CASEGSGYIQYF
>TRBD1|TRBJ1-6|TRBV27|many
TGTGCCAGCTACAGGGGATATAATTCACCCCTCCACTTT
CASYRGYNSPLHF
>-|TRBJ2-3|TRBV9|-
TGTGCCAGCAGCGTAGGCGGGGGCTACACAGATACGCAGTATTTT
CASSVGGGYTDTQYF
>-|TRBJ1-5|TRBV4-2|few
TGTGCCAGCAGCCAAGATTGGGATCAGCCCCAGCATTTT
CASSQDWDQPQHF
>-|TRBJ1-2|TRBV7-2|many
TGTGCCAGCAGCCCCGTAGGGCCCGCCAACTATGGCTACACCTTC
CASSPVGPANYGYTF
>TRBD1|TRBJ2-7|TRBV10-3|-
TGTGCCATCAGTAGTATGGGACAGCCCTCCTACGAGCAGTACTTC
CAISSMGQPSYEQYF
>TRBD2|TRBJ2-2|TRBV29-1|many
TGCAGCGGGGGGACTAGCGGGAGTGGCACCGGGGAGCTGTTTTTT
CSGGTSGSGTGELFF
>-|TRBJ2-7|TRBV28|few
TGTGCCAGCGGGTCAGGGATAGCTCGGGAGCAGTACTTC
CASGSGIAREQYF
>-|TRBJ1-1|TRBV4-2|-
TGTGCCAGCAGCCAACTCGGGTCGGTAAACACTGAAGCTTTCTTT
CASSQLGSVNTEAFF
>TRBD2|TRBJ2-5|TRBV6-2/TRBV6-3|few
TGTGCCAGCAGTTCCGGGCGAATTAGCGGGAGGGCCGGAGAGACCCAGTACTTC
CASSSGRISGRAGETQYF
>-|TRBJ2-3|TRBV28|many
TGTGCCAGCAGTTTAGGGGACACCCGCACAGATACGCAGTATTTT
CASSLGDTRTDTQYF
>-|TRBJ1-4|TRBV30|many
TGTGCCTGGAGCCTGAATAGTGCAACTAATGAAAAACTGTTTTTT
CAWSLNSATNEKLFF
>TRBD2|TRBJ2-1|TRBV29-1|few
TGCAGCGTTGCTAGCGGGATAACCGATGAGCAGTTCTTC
CSVASGITDEQFF
>TRBD1|TRBJ1-1|TRBV29-1|many
TGCAGCGGGGACAGACAGTACACTGAAGCTTTCTTT
CSGDRQYTEAFF
>TRBD1|TRBJ1-2|TRBV7-2|many
TGTGCCAGCAGCTTAGGCCCATCTACAGGGGGGAGTGGCTACACCTTC
CASSLGPSTGGSGYTF
>-|TRBJ1-1|TRBV21-1|many
TGTGCCAGCAGCAAAGTTGAAGGGATCTCAAAAGCTTTCTTT
CASSKVEGISKAFF
>-|TRBJ2-7|TRBV5-1|few
TGCGCCAGCAGCCCGGGTTCCGACTCTCCCTACGAGCAGTACTTC
CASSPGSDSPYEQYF
>-|TRBJ2-6|TRBV4-2|many
TGTGCCAGCAGCCAAGATCAGACCTCTGGGGCCAACGTCCTGACTTTC
CASSQDQTSGANVLTF
>-|TRBJ1-5|TRBV4-2|many
TGTGCCAGCAGCCAAGAGCCGATGACCAATCAGCCCCAGCATTTT
CASSQEPMTNQPQHF
>TRBD1|TRBJ1-4|TRBV4-2|-
TGTGCCAGCAGCCAAGGACCTACAGGGGGCGAAAAACTGTTTTTT
CASSQGPTGGEKLFF
>TRBD1|TRBJ2-2|TRBV3-1|few
TGTGCCAGCAGCCAACCTAGGGGGCCTGGCACCGGGGAGCTGTTTTTT
CASSQPRGPGTGELFF
>-|TRBJ2-7|TRBV6-2/TRBV6-3|many
TGTGCCAGCAGTTTTAGGACTTCCTACGAGCAGTACTTC
CASSFRTSYEQYF
>TRBD1|TRBJ2-2|TRBV5-1|-
TGCGCCAGCAGCCTACGTCCCGGGACAGGGCCGAACACCGGGGAGCTGTTTTTT
CASSLRPGTGPNTGELFF
>TRBD1|TRBJ2-4|TRBV29-1|many
TGCAGCGTTAAACAGGGGCGAGACATTCAGTACTTC
CSVKQGRDIQYF
>-|TRBJ1-4|TRBV6-1|-
TGTGCCAGCAGCCAGGTGGGGGGGAATGGAAAACTGTTTTTT
CASSQVGGNGKLFF
>TRBD2|TRBJ2-1|TRBV12-3/TRBV12-4|medium-sized
TGTGCCAGCAGTTTAGCGGGACTAGCGGGGGGGCGTGCCAATGAGCAGTTCTTC
CASSLAGLAGGRANEQFF
>TRBD2|TRBJ2-1|TRBV4-3|few
TGCGCCAGCAGCCAAAAGTATGGCGGGAGCGGCAATGAGCAGTTCTTC
CASSQKYGGSGNEQFF
>-|TRBJ2-7|TRBV27|many
TGTGCCAGCAGCCCTACTATAGGGCGCTCTTTCTACGAGCAGTACTTC
CASSPTIGRSFYEQYF